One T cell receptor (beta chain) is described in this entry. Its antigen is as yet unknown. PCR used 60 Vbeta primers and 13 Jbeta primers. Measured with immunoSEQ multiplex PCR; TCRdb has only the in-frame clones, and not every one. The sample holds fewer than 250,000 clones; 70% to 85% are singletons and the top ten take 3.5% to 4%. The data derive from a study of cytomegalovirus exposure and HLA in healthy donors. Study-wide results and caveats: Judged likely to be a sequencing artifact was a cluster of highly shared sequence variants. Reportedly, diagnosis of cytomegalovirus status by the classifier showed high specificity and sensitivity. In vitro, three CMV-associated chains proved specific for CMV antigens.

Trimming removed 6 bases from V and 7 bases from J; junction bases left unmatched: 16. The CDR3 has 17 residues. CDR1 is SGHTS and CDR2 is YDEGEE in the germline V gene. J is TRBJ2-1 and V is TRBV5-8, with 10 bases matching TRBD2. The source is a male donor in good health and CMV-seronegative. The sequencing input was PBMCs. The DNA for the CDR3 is TGTGCCAGCATATACAGGGGACAAGCTAGCGGGAGAAATGAGCAGTTCTTC. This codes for CASIYRGQASGRNEQFF.